This entry lists 8 T cell receptor beta chains sequenced from one sample in a study of T cell repertoires in cytomegalovirus infection. No antigens are known for them. TCRdb called the reads again in MiXCR, with one record for every CDR3 protein. This sample has around 900,000 distinct CDR3 sequences, with 31% found just once. Sequencing used cultured CD8+ T cells from PBMCs, obtained from culture after CMV antigen stimulation. The origin of the receptors is a human donor in good health (CMV status not recorded). Some clones in this sample may be carry-over from other donors' samples.

The chain combines TRBV9 with TRBJ1-2, with TRBD1 matching over 7 bases. The V segment lost 4 bases and the J segment 1 base; nucleotides outside the gene matches: 13. Germline V lookup: CDR1 SGDLS, CDR2 YYNGEE. The CDR3 sequence is 17 residues long. The CDR3 spells CASSPTQGTYINYGYTF. The CDR3 nucleotides read TGTGCCAGCAGCCCTACACAGGGGACCTATATTAACTATGGCTACACCTTC.

The V gene is TRBV12-3 or TRBV12-4, the J gene TRBJ2-3, with D unresolved. The ends were cut back, 9 bases at V and 2 bases at J, with 15 bases in the middle. This CDR3 contains 14 residues. The CDR3 reads CASSPFDITDTQYF. The CDR3 DNA sequence: TGTGCCAGTTCGCCTTTCGATATCACAGATACGCAGTATTTT.

The chain has TRBV6-1 and TRBJ2-2; 12 bases match TRBD2. The J segment lost 5 bases and the V segment lost 5 bases, leaving 3 bases of the junction unmatched. CDR3 length equals 15 residues. CDR1 and CDR2 from the germline V gene are MNHNS and SASEGT. CDR3 nucleotides: TGTGCCAGCAGTAGACTAGCGGGGGATACCGGGGAGCTGTTTTTT. Its translation is CASSRLAGDTGELFF.

The sample holds a few counts of this clonotype. This chain joins TRBV7-9 and TRBJ2-1; TRBD2 matches 13 bases. Germline V CDR1 and CDR2: SEHNR, FQNEAQ (reference sequence). V gave up 0 bases and J gave up 3 bases; unmatched junction bases: 2. The CDR3 totals 17 residues. CDR3 region: CASSLAGLAGVYNEQFF. As DNA, the CDR3 is TGTGCCAGCAGCTTAGCCGGACTAGCGGGGGTCTACAATGAGCAGTTCTTC. Using reference TRBV7-9 and TRBJ2-1 for the parts outside the CDR3, the full variable domain is DTGVSQNPRHKITKRGQNVTFRCDPISEHNRLYWYRQTLGQGPEFLTYFQNEAQLEKSRLLSDRFSAERPKGSFSTLEIQRTEQGDSAMYLCASSLAGLAGVYNEQFFGPGTRLTVL.

The chain joins TRBV6-4 to TRBJ1-2; 7 bases are a match to TRBD1. Per the germline V gene, CDR1 is MRHNA and CDR2 is SNTAGT. V dropped 0 bases and J dropped 5; count of bases not matched to a gene: 9. The length of the CDR3 is 16 residues. The CDR3 DNA is TGTGCCAGCAGTGACTCTCTTACAGGGGACAGATATGGCTACACCTTC. Protein product: CASSDSLTGDRYGYTF.

The chain employs TRBV12-3 or TRBV12-4 and TRBJ2-7, with 9 nucleotides matching TRBD1. The V segment lost 5 bases and the J segment 4 bases; nucleotides outside the gene matches: 6. The length of the CDR3 is 14 residues. The CDR3: CASSPWDREYEQYF. The CDR3 nucleotides are TGTGCCAGCAGTCCCTGGGACAGGGAGTACGAGCAGTACTTC.

The rearrangement links TRBV12-3 or TRBV12-4 to TRBJ2-3; no firm D call. The ends were cut back, 1 base at V and 4 bases at J, with 9 bases in the middle. The length of the CDR3 is 14 residues. The CDR3 loop is CASSLGRFADTQYF. CDR3 bases: TGTGCCAGCAGTTTAGGCCGGTTTGCAGATACGCAGTATTTT.

The V and J genes are TRBV19 and TRBJ2-1, with D tentatively TRBD1 or TRBD2 (5 bases each). CDR3 length equals 14 residues. Germline V CDR1 and CDR2: LNHDA, SQIVND (reference sequence). Trimming removed 3 bases from V and 7 bases from J, with 13 bases in between. The DNA for the CDR3 is TGTGCCAGTAGTATGGGGTGGGGCGGGAATGAGCAGTTCTTC. As protein: CASSMGWGGNEQFF.